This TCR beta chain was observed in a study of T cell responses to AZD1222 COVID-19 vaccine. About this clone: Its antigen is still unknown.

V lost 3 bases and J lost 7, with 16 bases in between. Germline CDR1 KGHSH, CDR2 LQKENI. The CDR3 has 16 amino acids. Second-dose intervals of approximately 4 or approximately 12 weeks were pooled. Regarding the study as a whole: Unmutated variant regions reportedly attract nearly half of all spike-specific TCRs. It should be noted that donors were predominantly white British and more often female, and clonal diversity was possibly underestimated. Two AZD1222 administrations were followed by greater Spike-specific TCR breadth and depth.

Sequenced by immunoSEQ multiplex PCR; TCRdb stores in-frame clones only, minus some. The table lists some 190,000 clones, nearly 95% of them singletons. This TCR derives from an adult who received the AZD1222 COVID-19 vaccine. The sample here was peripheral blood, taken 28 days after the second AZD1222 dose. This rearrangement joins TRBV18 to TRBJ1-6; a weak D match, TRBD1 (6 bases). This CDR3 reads CASSPIQGEGNSPLHF. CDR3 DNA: TGTGCCAGCTCACCCATACAGGGAGAGGGCAATTCACCCCTCCACTTT.